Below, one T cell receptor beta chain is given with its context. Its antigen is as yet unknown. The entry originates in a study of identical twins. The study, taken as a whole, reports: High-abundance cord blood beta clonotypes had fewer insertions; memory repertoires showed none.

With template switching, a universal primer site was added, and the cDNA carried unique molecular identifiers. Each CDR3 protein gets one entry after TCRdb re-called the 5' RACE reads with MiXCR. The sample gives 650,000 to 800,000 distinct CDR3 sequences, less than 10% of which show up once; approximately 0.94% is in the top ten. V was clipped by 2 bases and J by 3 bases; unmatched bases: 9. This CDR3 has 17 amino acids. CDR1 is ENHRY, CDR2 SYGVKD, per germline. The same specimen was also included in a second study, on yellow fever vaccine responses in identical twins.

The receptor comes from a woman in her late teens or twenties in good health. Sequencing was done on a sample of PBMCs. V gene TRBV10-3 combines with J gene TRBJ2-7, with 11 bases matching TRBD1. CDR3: CAISEVGQGGLGYEQYF. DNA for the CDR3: TGTGCCATCAGTGAGGTGGGACAGGGGGGTTTGGGCTACGAGCAGTACTTC.